This TCR beta chain comes out of a study of cytotoxic CD8 clonotypes in ibrutinib-treated CLL. Broader study findings: Sampling times, which were not matched between the groups, differed between sustained-remission patients and progressing patients.

This clone was detected only once. Its antigen is currently unknown. Profiled with immunoSEQ multiplex PCR; TCRdb holds only in-frame clones, not every one. The table includes 97,000 or so clones, 70% to 80% detected once. V shed 5 bases and J shed 2 bases, with 15 bases lying between them. Germline CDR1 is PRHDT and CDR2 is FYEKMQ (reference sequence). The CDR3 loop spans 15 amino acids. This TCR came from a human donor with chronic lymphocytic leukemia. The sequences come from PBMCs, collected after 12 months of ibrutinib treatment. The genes are TRBV13 and TRBJ1-1, with unresolved D. CDR3 nucleotides: TGTGCCAGCAGCACCGGACGCTACCCCAACACTGAAGCTTTCTTT. It codes for CASSTGRYPNTEAFF.